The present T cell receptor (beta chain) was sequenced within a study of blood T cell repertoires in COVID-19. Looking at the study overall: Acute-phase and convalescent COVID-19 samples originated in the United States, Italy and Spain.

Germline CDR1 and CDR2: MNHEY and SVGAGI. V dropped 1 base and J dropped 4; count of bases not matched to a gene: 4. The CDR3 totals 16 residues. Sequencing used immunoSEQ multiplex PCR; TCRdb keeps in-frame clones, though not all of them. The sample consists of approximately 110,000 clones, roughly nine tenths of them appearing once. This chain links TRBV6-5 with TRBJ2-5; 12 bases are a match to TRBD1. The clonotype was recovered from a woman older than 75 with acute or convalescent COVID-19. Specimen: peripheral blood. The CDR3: CASSYLGTGGPETQYF. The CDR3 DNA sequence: TGTGCCAGCAGTTACTTGGGGACAGGGGGCCCAGAGACCCAGTACTTC.